These 28 T cell receptor beta chains share one sample of origin, sequenced in a study of T cell changes during pregnancy in multiple sclerosis. Produced via immunoSEQ multiplex PCR; TCRdb's table is partial and in-frame only. The sample carries roughly 80,000 clones, 92% recorded once. Sample: peripheral blood, taken before pregnancy. The receptors were sampled from a female donor with multiple sclerosis, enrolled in a pregnancy study.

The genes are TRBV27 and TRBJ2-2, with 12 bases lining up with TRBD2. Germline V lookup: CDR1 MNHEY, CDR2 SMNVEV (reference sequence). The CDR3 covers 18 residues. V dropped 5 bases and J dropped 0; count of bases not matched to a gene: 7. The CDR3 spells CASSIRTSGKTNTGELFF. The CDR3 DNA follows: TGTGCCAGCAGTATAAGGACTAGCGGGAAAACGAACACCGGGGAGCTGTTTTTT.

The V gene is TRBV27, the J gene TRBJ2-7; 11 bases are shared with TRBD1. This CDR3 has 13 amino acids. Germline lookup yields CDR1 MNHEY and CDR2 SMNVEV (reference sequence). J was trimmed by 5 bases and V by 9 bases; bases with no gene match: 6. The CDR3 reads CASGGQGAHEQYF. The CDR3 bases are TGTGCCAGTGGAGGACAGGGGGCCCACGAGCAGTACTTC.

J is TRBJ2-7 and V is TRBV6-6, with 10 nucleotides matching TRBD2. The length of the CDR3 is 14 residues. Per the germline V gene, CDR1 is MNHNY and CDR2 is SVGAGI (reference sequence). V was pared by 8 bases and J by 6 bases, with 10 bases of the junction left unmatched. In nucleotides, the CDR3 is TGTGCCAGCTTCGCCGGGACTAGCGACCCCGAGCAGTACTTC. This codes for CASFAGTSDPEQYF.

The chain employs TRBV19 and TRBJ1-5; TRBD1 is a possible D gene (6 bases). Germline V gene sequence: CDR1 LNHDA, CDR2 SQIVND (reference sequence). V was cut by 3 bases and J by 5 bases, with 14 bases left in between. The CDR3 is made up of 15 amino acids. The CDR3, as DNA: TGTGCCAGTAGTATCTCCGACAGGTGGGATCAGCCCCAGCATTTT. Protein: CASSISDRWDQPQHF.

The sample holds one count of this clone. The chain recombines TRBV13 with TRBJ1-2, with 11 bases fitting TRBD1. Trimming took 5 bases from V and 4 from J; bases not matched to a gene: 3. The germline CDR1 and CDR2 sequences are PRHDT and FYEKMQ (reference sequence). The CDR3 spans 14 residues. The CDR3 here is CASSEGTGGYGYTF. The DNA of the CDR3 is TGTGCCAGCAGCGAGGGGACAGGGGGCTATGGCTACACCTTC.

The chain joins TRBV5-6 to TRBJ1-3, with D perhaps TRBD1 (5 bases). The germline CDR1 and CDR2 sequences are SGHDT and YYEEEE. This CDR3 is built from 15 residues. V lost 5 bases and J lost 2, with 14 bases in between. This CDR3 is CASSSVGRAGNTIYF. The DNA of the CDR3 is TGTGCCAGCAGTTCCGTTGGCAGGGCTGGAAACACCATATATTTT.

The V call is TRBV27, the J call TRBJ2-5, with 9 bases that match TRBD2. Per germline, CDR1 MNHEY and CDR2 SMNVEV (reference sequence). This CDR3 comprises 15 residues. V was clipped by 7 bases and J by 4 bases; unmatched bases: 10. CDR3 protein: CASTPLSGSGETQYF. The CDR3 nucleotides read TGTGCCAGCACCCCCCTTAGCGGGAGTGGAGAGACCCAGTACTTC.

The genes are TRBV27 and TRBJ1-1; D is undetermined. The CDR3 spans 16 residues. CDR1 MNHEY and CDR2 SMNVEV come from the germline V gene (reference sequence). V was pared by 7 bases and J by 1 base, with 19 bases between. The CDR3 DNA reads TGTGCCAGCACCACGACCGCTGGCTGGGCGAACACTGAAGCTTTCTTT. Translating it yields CASTTTAGWANTEAFF.

This clone was seen a single time. The chain recombines TRBV5-5 with TRBJ2-4; 8 bases align to TRBD1. The V gene end was trimmed by 4 bases and the J gene end by 6 bases; junction bases not matched to a gene: 9. Germline CDR1 and CDR2: SGHKS and YYEKEE (reference sequence). This CDR3 spans 15 amino acids. The DNA of the CDR3 is TGTGCCAGCAGCCTCCCTGGGACAGGAAGAAACATTCAGTACTTC. This sequence encodes CASSLPGTGRNIQYF. Based on the CDR3 plus reference TRBV5-5 and TRBJ2-4, the full variable domain is DAGVTQSPTHLIKTRGQQVTLRCSPISGHKSVSWYQQVLGQGPQFIFQYYEKEERGRGNFPDRFSARQFPNYSSELNVNALLLGDSALYLCASSLPGTGRNIQYFGAGTRLSVL.

CDR3 region: CASSSYRGYEQYF. In DNA, the CDR3 is TGTGCCAGCAGTTCTTACAGGGGCTACGAGCAGTACTTC. The chain links TRBV27 to TRBJ2-7; TRBD1 matches 7 bases. J was trimmed by 3 bases and V by 4 bases; bases with no gene match: 3. Germline loops: CDR1 MNHEY, CDR2 SMNVEV (reference sequence). The CDR3 runs to 13 residues.

The chain is built from TRBV19 and TRBJ2-3; D gene unclear. Germline V lookup: CDR1 LNHDA, CDR2 SQIVND (reference sequence). The V end lost 2 bases, the J end lost 4 bases, and 4 bases lay between the germline ends. The CDR3 length is 12 residues. The CDR3 DNA reads TGTGCCAGTAGTATAACAGCAGATACGCAGTATTTT. This codes for CASSITADTQYF.

CDR3 sequence reads: CASVPGRLSTDTQYF. As DNA, the CDR3 is TGTGCCAGTGTTCCGGGTCGACTGAGCACAGATACGCAGTATTTT. The chain joins TRBV19 to TRBJ2-3, with D uncertain. The ends were cut back, 8 bases at V and 0 bases at J, with 15 bases in the middle. Per the germline V gene, CDR1 is LNHDA and CDR2 is SQIVND (reference sequence). The CDR3 contains 15 residues. Full variable domain (outside the CDR3, taken from reference TRBV19 and TRBJ2-3): DGGITQSPKYLFRKEGQNVTLSCEQNLNHDAMYWYRQDPGQGLRLIYYSQIVNDFQKGDIAEGYSVSREKKESFPLTVTSAQKNPTAFYLCASVPGRLSTDTQYFGPGTRLTVL.

The V and J genes are TRBV2 and TRBJ1-2; TRBD1 might be the D (5 bases). CDR1 is SNHLY, CDR2 FYNNEI, per germline. Deletions cut 6 bases from V and 8 bases from J, with 16 bases between. The CDR3 runs 13 residues. The DNA of the CDR3 is TGTGCCAGCAGCGACAGAAAACTGGACGGCTACACCTTC. Translating it yields CASSDRKLDGYTF.

This rearrangement joins TRBV5-1 to TRBJ2-7; no clear D gene. CDR1 SGHRS and CDR2 YFSETQ come from the germline V gene. The CDR3 runs 14 residues. Trimming left V 0 bases short and J 2 bases short, with 9 bases between. CDR3 loop: CASSLAPLTYEQYF. The CDR3, as DNA: TGCGCCAGCAGCTTGGCCCCGCTAACCTACGAGCAGTACTTC.

The rearrangement uses TRBV4-1 and TRBJ1-5; weak D call: TRBD1 (6 bases). V lost 3 bases, J lost 2 bases, and 17 bases lay in between. CDR3 length equals 17 residues. In germline, CDR1 is MGHRA, CDR2 YSYEKL. In nucleotides, the CDR3 is TGCGCCAGCAGCCATCCCGTTAGGGGGAGTGGCAATCAGCCCCAGCATTTT. Translated, it gives CASSHPVRGSGNQPQHF.

This chain joins TRBV7-7 and TRBJ2-6, with 7 bases aligning to TRBD2. Germline V gives CDR1 SSHAT, CDR2 FNYEAQ (reference sequence). The CDR3 contains 13 residues. This CDR3 reads CAGGGSGANVLTF. CDR3 sequence (DNA): TGTGCTGGGGGGGGCTCTGGGGCCAACGTCCTGACTTTC.

This chain connects TRBV5-4 to TRBJ2-2; tentative D call: TRBD2 (6 bases). CDR3 length: 16 residues. CDR1 is SGHNT, CDR2 YYREEE, per germline (reference sequence). V lost 4 bases to trimming and J lost 4 bases, with 17 bases between them. Here the CDR3 reads CASSPGGWQLTGELFF. The CDR3 nucleotides read TGTGCCAGCAGCCCCGGGGGATGGCAGCTCACCGGGGAGCTGTTTTTT.

This chain joins TRBV21-1 and TRBJ2-2; TRBD2 reflects the table's D call only, with no check against the DNA. TRBV21-1 is termed a pseudogene. The CDR3 is 15 residues long. CDR3 region: CASSYRGGATGELFF. CDR3 nucleotide sequence: TGTGCCAGCAGCTACCGAGGAGGGGCCACCGGGGAGCTGTTTTTT.

The V call is TRBV5-6, the J call TRBJ2-6; weak D call: TRBD2 (6 bases). The CDR3 spans 15 residues. The ends were cut back, 1 base at V and 2 bases at J, with 7 bases in the middle. Germline CDR1 SGHDT, CDR2 YYEEEE. Here the CDR3 DNA reads TGTGCCAGCAGCTTGTGGGGGGCTGGGGCCAACGTCCTGACTTTC. This sequence encodes CASSLWGAGANVLTF. Full variable domain (remainder filled in from reference TRBV5-6 and TRBJ2-6): DAGVTQSPTHLIKTRGQQVTLRCSPKSGHDTVSWYQQALGQGPQFIFQYYEEEERQRGNFPDRFSGHQFPNYSSELNVNALLLGDSALYLCASSLWGAGANVLTFGAGSRLTVL.

The V gene is TRBV5-1, the J gene TRBJ2-1, with D tentatively TRBD1 (6 bases). The V gene lost 4 bases and the J gene lost 5 bases, with 25 bases spanning the gap. CDR1 and CDR2 from the germline V gene are SGHRS and YFSETQ. The CDR3 length is 18 residues. The CDR3 bases are TGCGCCAGCAGCAACGGGATATTTGTTAACAGGGAAGACAATGAGCAGTTCTTC. Amino acid sequence: CASSNGIFVNREDNEQFF.

The V call is TRBV7-9, the J call TRBJ1-1; TRBD1 agrees at 8 bases. The CDR3 contains 14 residues. CDR1 is SEHNR and CDR2 is FQNEAQ in the germline V gene (reference sequence). The V and J ends lost 4 bases and 5 bases, in that order; junction bases with no gene match: 6. CDR3 residues: CASSSTGGRTEAFF. The CDR3 DNA reads TGTGCCAGCAGCTCTACAGGGGGTCGGACTGAAGCTTTCTTT.

The chain combines TRBV11-3 with TRBJ2-1, with unresolved D. Trimming shortened V by 3 bases and J by 3 bases, and 12 bases separated the two germline ends. This CDR3 region has 15 residues. CDR1 SGHNT and CDR2 YENEEA come from the germline V gene. CDR3 protein: CASSLGGSLYNEQFF. CDR3 DNA: TGTGCCAGCAGCTTGGGTGGTAGCCTCTACAATGAGCAGTTCTTC.

The chain employs TRBV6-1 and TRBJ1-4; 12 nucleotides agree with TRBD1. V shed 11 bases, J shed 8 bases, and the junction held 9 bases outside the gene matches. The CDR3 runs to 14 residues. Looked up from germline, CDR1 is MNHNS and CDR2 is SASEGT. CDR3 coding DNA: TGTGCCTCGGGCTCCGGGACAGGGGGCGAAAAACTGTTTTTT. It is translated as CASGSGTGGEKLFF.

This chain joins TRBV9 and TRBJ2-5; D call uncertain. With 0 bases removed from V and 1 base from J, the gap between germline ends came to 7 bases. CDR1 and CDR2 (germline): SGDLS, YYNGEE. This CDR3 is built from 14 residues. The CDR3, as DNA: TGTGCCAGCAGCGTAGGAGGCGGCCAAGAGACCCAGTACTTC. As protein: CASSVGGGQETQYF.

V is TRBV29-1 and J is TRBJ2-1; D might be TRBD1 (6 bases). The CDR3 runs 21 residues. Trimming cost V 0 bases and J 0 bases, with 27 bases left between them. The germline CDR1 and CDR2 sequences are SQVTM and ANQGSEA. CDR3 nucleotides: TGCAGCGTTGAAGATCGGTTAGGGCAGGGACAAAACCCGAGCTCCTACAATGAGCAGTTCTTC. The encoded protein is CSVEDRLGQGQNPSSYNEQFF.

CDR3 region: CASSTIHNTGELFF. The CDR3 DNA follows: TGTGCCAGTAGTACCATACATAACACCGGGGAGCTGTTTTTT. The J gene is TRBJ2-2, the V gene TRBV19; D remains ambiguous. The CDR3 covers 14 residues. V lost 4 bases to trimming and J lost 2 bases, with 8 bases between them. Germline assignment: CDR1 LNHDA and CDR2 SQIVND (reference sequence).

The chain couples TRBV25-1 to TRBJ2-2, with 7 nucleotides matching TRBD1. Germline V CDR1 and CDR2: MGHDK, SYGVNS. The CDR3 has 18 amino acids. J gave up 5 bases and V 1 base, and 13 bases lay outside the gene matches. The CDR3 DNA sequence: TGTGCCAGCAGTGAATCGTCAACGGGACAGCTTTGGACCGGGGAGCTGTTTTTT. Encoded protein: CASSESSTGQLWTGELFF.

The chain links TRBV6-6 to TRBJ2-7; D is possibly TRBD1 (6 bases). This CDR3 contains 15 residues. Germline CDR1 and CDR2: MNHNY and SVGAGI (reference sequence). Trimming took off 4 bases at V and 7 bases at J, with 20 bases between the two ends. The CDR3 region has the DNA TGTGCCAGCAGTTGGGGCGGAGACCTAAGGGGGGAGCAGTACTTC. Translation: CASSWGGDLRGEQYF.